The 26 T cell receptor beta chains given below trace back to one sample, sequenced in a study of technical replicates of blood from several donors. Method: immunoSEQ multiplex PCR; TCRdb's copy keeps in-frame clones and lacks some. The sample records approximately 73,000 clones, approximately 93% being singletons. Sequenced material: T cells isolated from PBMCs. These receptors all stem from a human donor in good health.

The chain carries TRBV30 and TRBJ1-5; TRBD1 is a possible D gene (5 bases). Germline V gives CDR1 GTSNPN, CDR2 SVGIG (reference sequence). The V end lost 1 base, the J end lost 4 bases, and 11 bases lay between the germline ends. The CDR3 sequence is 14 residues long. The CDR3 coding sequence is TGTGCCTGGAGTGGCTGGGGGGGGAATCAGCCCCAGCATTTT. Translating gives CAWSGWGGNQPQHF.

The chain employs TRBV7-3 and TRBJ2-7, with 10 positions matching TRBD2. The CDR3 has 16 amino acids. The junction had 12 bases not matched to a gene; V was cut back by 5 bases and J by 5 bases. Germline-derived CDR1 and CDR2 are SGHTA and FQGTGA. CDR3 sequence reads: CASSPLAGALLNEQYF. Here the CDR3 DNA reads TGTGCCAGCAGCCCTCTAGCGGGAGCCCTTCTCAACGAGCAGTACTTC. The whole variable domain, filled in from reference TRBV7-3 and TRBJ2-7, reads GAGVSQTPSNKVTEKGKYVELRCDPISGHTALYWYRQSLGQGPEFLIYFQGTGAADDSGLPNDRFFAVRPEGSVSTLKIQRTERGDSAVYLCASSPLAGALLNEQYFGPGTRLTVT.

This clone appeared a single time. The V and J genes are TRBV7-9 and TRBJ1-1; D perhaps matches TRBD1 (6 bases). Germline assignment: CDR1 SEHNR and CDR2 FQNEAQ (reference sequence). The CDR3 is 13 amino acids. Trimming left V 2 bases short and J 7 bases short, with 11 bases between. CDR3 coding DNA: TGTGCCAGCAGCTTATCCCGGACAGATGAAGCTTTCTTT. This translates into CASSLSRTDEAFF.

The chain has TRBV18 and TRBJ2-7; 10 bases map to TRBD1. The CDR3 is 18 residues long. Germline trimming cut 3 bases from V and 0 bases from J; bases unmatched to any gene: 11. Germline lookup yields CDR1 KGHSH and CDR2 LQKENI. DNA for the CDR3: TGTGCCAGCTCACCGAGCACCGGGACAGGGGATCACTCCTACGAGCAGTACTTC. Amino acids: CASSPSTGTGDHSYEQYF.

The rearrangement uses TRBV13 and TRBJ1-4; D is unclear. Germline assignment: CDR1 PRHDT and CDR2 FYEKMQ (reference sequence). This CDR3 has 15 residues. V lost 2 bases and J 1 base, leaving 8 bases between the germline ends. CDR3 loop: CASSLLRGTNEKLFF. The CDR3 DNA reads as TGTGCCAGCAGCTTACTGCGGGGAACTAATGAAAAACTGTTTTTT.

The J gene is TRBJ1-1, the V gene TRBV7-8, with no clear D. This CDR3 has 13 residues. Germline V gene data show CDR1 as SGHVS and CDR2 as FQNEAQ. Deletions cut 3 bases from V and 3 bases from J, with 8 bases between. The CDR3 here is CASSFGRDTEAFF. CDR3 DNA sequence: TGTGCCAGCAGCTTCGGGAGGGACACTGAAGCTTTCTTT.

V and J are TRBV4-3 and TRBJ2-7, with 11 bases matching TRBD2. Germline loops: CDR1 LGHNA, CDR2 YSLEER. The CDR3 totals 16 residues. V dropped 4 bases and J dropped 3; count of bases not matched to a gene: 8. The CDR3 loop reads CASSLGTSGDLYEQYF. In nucleotides, the CDR3 is TGCGCCAGCAGCCTCGGGACTAGCGGAGACCTCTACGAGCAGTACTTC.

This clone came up once. Other DNA sequences in the sample encode the same CDR3. V usage is TRBV9 and J usage is TRBJ2-7; 7 bases are a match to TRBD1. Per germline, CDR1 SGDLS and CDR2 YYNGEE. This CDR3 spans 14 amino acids. The J segment lost 6 bases and the V segment lost 0 bases, leaving 6 bases of the junction unmatched. CDR3 in DNA: TGTGCCAGCAGCGTAGCAACAGGGGTTGGCGAGCAGTACTTC. It encodes CASSVATGVGEQYF.

The chain is built from TRBV11-3 and TRBJ2-1, with 7 bases matching TRBD2. The CDR3 loop spans 14 amino acids. CDR1 SGHNT and CDR2 YENEEA come from the germline V gene. Trimming at V came to 1 base and at J to 5 bases, leaving 2 bases not matched to a gene. The CDR3 here is CASSLGLADNEQFF. DNA for the CDR3: TGTGCCAGCAGCTTAGGGCTAGCGGACAATGAGCAGTTCTTC.

The V gene is TRBV2, the J gene TRBJ2-3; TRBD2 matches 7 bases. Germline CDR1 is SNHLY and CDR2 is FYNNEI. The J segment lost 3 bases and the V segment lost 5 bases, leaving 11 bases of the junction unmatched. The length of the CDR3 is 16 residues. The CDR3 nucleotides read TGTGCCAGCAGTAGTTTGAGCGGGGACGGAACAGATACGCAGTATTTT. Residues: CASSSLSGDGTDTQYF.

The chain uses TRBV28 and TRBJ2-1; weak D call: TRBD1 (6 bases). V lost 5 bases and J 1 base, leaving 15 bases between the germline ends. This CDR3 comprises 16 residues. CDR1 is MDHEN and CDR2 is SYDVKM in the germline V gene. The CDR3 protein is CASSTLDRRSYNEQFF. The CDR3 nucleotides read TGTGCCAGCAGTACCCTAGACAGGCGGTCCTACAATGAGCAGTTCTTC.

The chain carries TRBV18 and TRBJ2-5; tentative D call: TRBD2 (5 bases). The CDR3 runs 12 residues. Trimming removed 8 bases at V and 2 bases at J, with 9 bases between. Germline V CDR1 and CDR2: KGHSH, LQKENI. Here the CDR3 reads CASPGVQETQYF. The CDR3 region has the DNA TGTGCCAGCCCCGGGGTTCAAGAGACCCAGTACTTC.

The chain is built from TRBV6-5 and TRBJ2-7; 10 bases map to TRBD1. Germline loops: CDR1 MNHEY, CDR2 SVGAGI. CDR3 length equals 14 residues. V shed 6 bases, J shed 6 bases, and the junction held 8 bases outside the gene matches. CDR3 DNA sequence: TGTGCCAGCAGGCCCGGGACAGGGGAATCCGAGCAGTACTTC. Protein sequence: CASRPGTGESEQYF.

The chain has TRBV7-2 and TRBJ2-7, with 7 bases identical to TRBD2. Trimming at V came to 1 base and at J to 0 bases, leaving 3 bases not matched to a gene. This CDR3 spans 15 amino acids. Germline lookup yields CDR1 SGHTA and CDR2 FQGNSA. CDR3 region: CASSLGLAGSYEQYF. The CDR3 DNA follows: TGTGCCAGCAGCTTAGGACTAGCCGGCTCCTACGAGCAGTACTTC.

The genes are TRBV18 and TRBJ2-5; 10 bases are shared with TRBD1. Looked up from germline, CDR1 is KGHSH and CDR2 is LQKENI. The CDR3 is made up of 15 amino acids. Germline trimming cut 4 bases from V and 5 bases from J; bases unmatched to any gene: 7. For the CDR3, the DNA is TGTGCCAGCTCACGAGGGACAGGGGTTTGGGAGACCCAGTACTTC. It encodes CASSRGTGVWETQYF.

The CDR3 reads CAISERETQYF. CDR3 DNA sequence: TGTGCCATCAGTGAGCGGGAGACCCAGTACTTC. The chain carries TRBV10-3 and TRBJ2-5; D is undetermined. The CDR3 covers 11 residues. The V gene's germline CDR1 is ENHRY and CDR2 SYGVKD. The V end was cut by 2 bases, the J end by 5 bases, with 3 bases between.

In its sample, this clone was seen once. The V and J genes are TRBV5-1 and TRBJ2-3; D is ambiguous. Trimming pared 0 bases from V and 0 bases from J, leaving 11 bases between. The germline gives CDR1 SGHRS, CDR2 YFSETQ. The CDR3 is 16 amino acids. The CDR3 DNA follows: TGCGCCAGCAGCTTGGGAGTCTGGCGGAGCACAGATACGCAGTATTTT. Its translation: CASSLGVWRSTDTQYF.

This sequence joins TRBV5-1 and TRBJ1-2; no firm D call. This CDR3 has 13 residues. Germline-derived CDR1 and CDR2 are SGHRS and YFSETQ. V lost 1 base and J lost 9, with 13 bases in between. CDR3 sequence (DNA): TGCGCCAGCAGCTTGCCCCCGGTCGGGAGCTACACCTTC. Protein: CASSLPPVGSYTF.

The V gene is TRBV29-1, the J gene TRBJ1-2; possible D gene TRBD1, 5 bases. V lost 7 bases and J 4 bases, leaving 10 bases between the germline ends. This CDR3 is 11 amino acids long. CDR1 is SQVTM, CDR2 ANQGSEA, per germline. The DNA of the CDR3 is TGCAGCGCCTACGACAGCTATGGCTACACCTTC. It codes for CSAYDSYGYTF.

The V gene is TRBV7-6, the J gene TRBJ2-3; perhaps TRBD2 as D (6 bases). The germline V gene has CDR1 SGHVS and CDR2 FNYEAQ. The V gene lost 4 bases and the J gene lost 4 bases, with 12 bases spanning the gap. The CDR3 contains 14 residues. CDR3: CASSSRLEADTQYF. The CDR3 DNA sequence: TGTGCCAGCAGCTCCAGACTAGAAGCAGATACGCAGTATTTT.

The chain is built from TRBV7-6 and TRBJ1-1, with 8 bases aligning to TRBD1. V gave up 2 bases and J gave up 3 bases; unmatched junction bases: 5. Per the germline V gene, CDR1 is SGHVS and CDR2 is FNYEAQ. This CDR3 is built from 15 residues. As DNA, the CDR3 is TGTGCCAGCAGCTTAACAGGGGGATGGGACACTGAAGCTTTCTTT. This codes for CASSLTGGWDTEAFF.

V gene TRBV7-3 combines with J gene TRBJ2-2; 13 bases are a match to TRBD2. Looked up from germline, CDR1 is SGHTA and CDR2 is FQGTGA. This CDR3 contains 17 residues. V dropped 4 bases and J dropped 6; count of bases not matched to a gene: 8. The chain's CDR3 is CASSWTSGSAAAGELFF. In nucleotides, the CDR3 is TGTGCCAGCAGCTGGACTAGCGGGAGTGCGGCGGCCGGGGAGCTGTTTTTT.

This rearrangement joins TRBV4-2 to TRBJ2-5; 7 positions agree with TRBD2. V was clipped by 4 bases and J by 3 bases; unmatched bases: 2. The CDR3 length is 13 residues. Germline V gives CDR1 LGHNA, CDR2 YNFKEQ. The CDR3 DNA reads as TGTGCCAGCAGCCGGGGGGGGGAAGAGACCCAGTACTTC. It encodes CASSRGGEETQYF.

The rearrangement uses TRBV6-5 and TRBJ2-3, with a possible D match to TRBD2 (6 bases). This CDR3 is 14 amino acids long. Germline V lookup: CDR1 MNHEY, CDR2 SVGAGI. With 2 bases removed from V and 2 bases from J, the gap between germline ends came to 8 bases. CDR3 nucleotides: TGTGCCAGCAGTTACGGCGGGACCACAGATACGCAGTATTTT. Translating it yields CASSYGGTTDTQYF.

This chain uses TRBV4-2 with TRBJ1-3, with D tentatively TRBD1 (5 bases). The length of the CDR3 is 17 residues. Per germline, CDR1 LGHNA and CDR2 YNFKEQ. The ends were cut back, 0 bases at V and 4 bases at J, with 16 bases in the middle. The CDR3 DNA reads TGTGCCAGCAGCCAAGAGGGGGGAGGGGCGGAGGGAAACACCATATATTTT. Encoded protein: CASSQEGGGAEGNTIYF.

The chain links TRBV5-6 to TRBJ2-7; a weak D match, TRBD2 (6 bases). The V end was cut by 4 bases, the J end by 2 bases, with 16 bases between. The CDR3 consists of 15 residues. Germline V gene data show CDR1 as SGHDT and CDR2 as YYEEEE. The CDR3: CASSLGDSTTYEQYF. In DNA form, the CDR3 reads TGTGCCAGCAGCCTGGGGGACTCAACCACCTACGAGCAGTACTTC.